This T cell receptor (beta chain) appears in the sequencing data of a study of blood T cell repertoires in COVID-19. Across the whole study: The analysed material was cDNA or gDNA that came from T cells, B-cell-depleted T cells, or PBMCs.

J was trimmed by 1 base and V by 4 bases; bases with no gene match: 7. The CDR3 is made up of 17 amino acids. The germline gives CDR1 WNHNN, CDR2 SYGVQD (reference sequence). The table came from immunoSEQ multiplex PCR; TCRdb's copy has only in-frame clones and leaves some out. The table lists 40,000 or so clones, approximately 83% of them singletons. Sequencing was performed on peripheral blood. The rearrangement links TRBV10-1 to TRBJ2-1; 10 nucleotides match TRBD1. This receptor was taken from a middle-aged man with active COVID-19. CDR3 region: CASSVGPGQGSYNEQFF. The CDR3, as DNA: TGCGCCAGCAGTGTGGGACCGGGACAGGGGTCCTACAATGAGCAGTTCTTC.